This T cell receptor (beta chain) was sequenced during a study of graft-versus-host responses after intestinal transplantation. About this clone itself: Its antigen remains unknown.

CDR3 length: 12 amino acids. V lost 6 bases and J lost 3; bases outside the gene matches: 2. The germline gives CDR1 MDHEN, CDR2 SYDVKM. Repertoires were generated with immunoSEQ multiplex PCR, while TCRdb's copy carries only in-frame clones and drops some. The data contain over 100,000 clones, roughly 95% of them seen just once; the ten biggest clones take up 3% to 4%. This specimen was unstimulated CD8+ T cells sorted from spleen or lymph node cells, taken before intestinal transplant. The chain combines TRBV28 with TRBJ2-7; 7 nucleotides match TRBD1. The source is a human donor who received an intestinal transplant. In nucleotides, the CDR3 is TGTGCCAGCAGCGGGGACAGCTACGAGCAGTACTTC. Protein sequence: CASSGDSYEQYF.